This TCR beta chain was captured by sequencing in a study of tumor-infiltrating lymphocytes in primary liver carcinoma. General study points: Appearing in all five tumor regions was true of only about 7-24% of top clones.

This clonotype is judged medium-sized. The antigen remains unidentified. The input was approximately 0.45 ug total RNA; TCR beta cDNA was made from it with a constant-region primer. Three nested multiplex PCR rounds of slightly modified ARM-PCR generated TCR beta libraries. The opening two PCR rounds, 10 cycles each, paired TRBV1-TRBV30 forward primers with a C-beta reverse primer. MiXCR was run by TCRdb on the multiplex PCR reads, yielding one entry per CDR3 protein. The table has some 55,000 distinct CDR3 sequences, around three quarters seen once. Scientists recovered RNA and DNA together from roughly 21-30 mg of unsorted bulk tissue. Germline V lookup: CDR1 ENHRY, CDR2 SYGVKD. The CDR3 has 11 amino acids. Trimming took 5 bases from V and 5 from J, leaving 6 bases between them.

The V gene is TRBV10-3, the J gene TRBJ2-5; D tentatively reads TRBD1 or TRBD2 (5 bases each). The clonotype was recovered from a man between 35 and 55 years old with primary liver carcinoma and hepatitis B virus infection. Sequences were obtained from liver tumor tissue from sampling region 2. Subset defined: tumor region T2, inferior pole. CDR3: CAISWGETQYF. The CDR3 nucleotides are TGTGCCATCAGTTGGGGGGAGACCCAGTACTTC.